This TCR beta chain was recovered during a study of blood T cells in healthy people across ages (dated by TCRdb to the mid-2010s). A note on the overall study: Template switching captured roughly one uniquely barcoded TCR beta cDNA molecule per two T cells in model experiments. To avoid experimental bias, donors of different ages were randomly spread across the sequencing lanes. Using the same blood draw, the study looked at two additional independent replicas of 1 million unique cDNA reads for two donors, one aged 18 to 30 and the other aged 80 or older. The study measured age-related changes in TCR beta repertoire diversity using deep sequencing normalized with unique cDNA molecular identifiers. Four age groups were formed from the donors: young (average approximately 15 years), middle-aged (around 41), aged (around 62) and long-lived (82). Study-wide conclusions, independent of this receptor: Estimates of total diversity from one million sequenced T cells were regarded as lower bounds and underestimates. Observed TCR beta diversity per million T cells fell roughly linearly with age, and a significant reduction was already apparent by age around 40. The long-lived group showed more naive CD4+ T cells, fewer expanded clones and increased TCR diversity than the aged group, suggesting age selection. Conclusive comparison of naive and antigen-experienced compartments was prevented by the profiling of bulk unsorted PBMCs. There was a strong correlation between observed TCR beta diversity and the percentage of naive T cells measured by flow cytometry. Donor CMV infection status was unknown, potentially confounding age-related changes in expanded clonotypes.

The donors were roughly 40 Caucasian individuals from Russia, aged roughly 6 to 100 years, who were systemically healthy. Approximately 9 milliliters of peripheral blood were collected from each donor into EDTA-treated Vacutainer tubes. Ficoll-Paque density-gradient centrifugation was used to isolate PBMCs, with at least 7 million per sample. Trizol reagent was used to extract total RNA from PBMCs, with at least 6 micrograms per sample. The percentages of naive CD45RAhigh/CD27high T cells were determined by flow cytometry on a PBMC aliquot from every donor. The library was obtained by 5' RACE. Sequenced on an Illumina HiSeq 2500. A second PCR of roughly 7 to 12 cycles was run with a J-beta primer mix and a sample-barcoded 5' primer. A template-switch 5' adaptor carrying 12 random nucleotides introduced a unique molecular identifier onto each TCR beta cDNA molecule. Each sample yielded at least 2.5 million CDR3-containing paired-end reads. First-strand cDNA was synthesized from all RNA with the Mint cDNA synthesis kit, primed by a TRBC-specific oligonucleotide. All cDNA was treated with uracil-DNA glycosylase and then went through a first 18-cycle PCR with the universal primers M1SS and BC2_uni_R. From the authors' description of their analysis: Normalization of each sample was performed by random selection of 1 million high-quality reads, each carrying a distinct molecular identifier. Instead of being binned into consensus sequences, reads that shared molecular identifiers were thrown out. MiTCR, run with a Q25 quality threshold and the strictest error-elimination algorithm, handled CDR3 identification, clonotype clustering and error correction. A nonparametric unseen species model with Euler transformation was used to estimate lower-bound total TCR beta diversity. TCRdb reran the public reads through fastp at Q25 and MiXCR, keeping productive beta chains. For every CDR3 protein sequence, its rows merge into one entry that carries the most common genes and DNA. The V and J calls and clone size come from TCRdb's table, not from the authors' own analysis. Recorded for this sample are 270,000 or so distinct CDR3 sequences; 27% of them occurred a single time. 29% of the sample rests with the top ten.

As for this clonotype: The specificity of this receptor is unknown. Base qualities were left out, and no much larger clone turns up one base away.

The sequencing input was blood. The receptor's source is a woman in her 70s in good health.

The nucleotides are TGTGCCAGCAGCCAGGTAGCAGGGTCGGGAGGATTCCAAGAGACCCAGTACTTC. Its product reads: CASSQVAGSGGFQETQYF. The chain is made from TRBV9 and TRBJ2-5, and TRBD2 matches 7 of the central bases. CDR1 and CDR2 are drawn from the germline V gene: SGDLS, YYNGEE. The CDR3 contains 18 residues, cysteine and phenylalanine counted. Only the CDR3 region is kept as DNA, spanning 54 bases read in frame from base 1. V is pruned by 4 bases and J by 1 base, leaving 16 bases of the junction without a gene match.